The source of this T cell receptor (beta chain) is a study of shared clonotypes between healthy human individuals. Repertoires were generated with immunoSEQ multiplex PCR, while TCRdb's copy carries only in-frame clones and drops some. The profile shows millions of clones, roughly 92% of them singletons. This clone appeared a few times. The antigen is undetermined. The CDR3 totals 13 residues. The V end lost 5 bases, the J end lost 1 base, and 9 bases lay between the germline ends. CDR1 GTSNPN and CDR2 SVGIG come from the germline V gene (reference sequence). Points from the study as a whole: Relative to their counterparts shared across all four donors, non-shared clonotypes exhibited diminished generation probabilities.

The specimen sequenced was naive CD4+ T cells sorted from blood. Specified subset: CD45RA+ positively selected. The TCR sequence derives from a man aged 18 to 30 in good health. The rearrangement joins TRBV30 to TRBJ1-5; unclear D gene. This CDR3 reads CAWGPDSNQPQHF. DNA for the CDR3: TGTGCCTGGGGGCCGGACAGCAATCAGCCCCAGCATTTT.